A single sample gave rise to the 25 T cell receptor beta chains below, sequenced in a study of cytomegalovirus exposure and HLA in healthy donors. PCR amplification relied on 60 Vbeta primers (plus 13 Jbeta primers). Some clones are missing from TCRdb's copy, which holds only in-frame ones; the method was immunoSEQ multiplex PCR. This table holds about 190,000 clones, 84% found once. Sequencing used PBMCs. All receptors derive from a boy between 10 and 17 years old in good health and CMV-seronegative.

Comments on this clone: The sample has other DNA sequences that encode this CDR3 too. The gene calls are TRBV6-5 and TRBJ2-3, with 7 bases matching TRBD2. Germline V gene lookup returns CDR1 MNHEY and CDR2 SVGAGI. The CDR3 contains 15 residues. Trimming at V came to 2 bases and at J to 2 bases, leaving 4 bases not matched to a gene. CDR3 region: CASSYGTSDTDTQYF. CDR3 coding DNA: TGTGCCAGCAGTTACGGCACTAGCGACACAGATACGCAGTATTTT.

The chain has TRBV7-2 and TRBJ2-3; no clear D gene. The V end lost 5 bases, the J end lost 2 bases, and 5 bases lay between the germline ends. This CDR3 region has 12 residues. Germline loops: CDR1 SGHTA, CDR2 FQGNSA. The CDR3 DNA reads TGTGCCAGCAGCCCGTACACAGATACGCAGTATTTT. Its protein is CASSPYTDTQYF.

The chain joins TRBV29-1 to TRBJ1-1; D call uncertain. The germline CDR1 and CDR2 sequences are SQVTM and ANQGSEA. The CDR3 sequence is 10 residues long. Trimming cost V 4 bases and J 7 bases, with 7 bases left between them. The CDR3 is CSVVTFEAFF. The DNA of the CDR3 is TGCAGCGTTGTGACATTTGAAGCTTTCTTT. Combining the CDR3 with reference TRBV29-1 and TRBJ1-1 gives the whole variable domain SAVISQKPSRDICQRGTSLTIQCQVDSQVTMMFWYRQQPGQSLTLIATANQGSEATYESGFVIDKFPISRPNLTFSTLTVSNMSPEDSSIYLCSVVTFEAFFGQGTRLTVV.

A few counts support this clone. This rearrangement joins TRBV9 to TRBJ2-7, with D possibly matching TRBD2 (6 bases). This CDR3 contains 14 residues. Germline lookup yields CDR1 SGDLS and CDR2 YYNGEE. Deletions cut 3 bases from V and 6 bases from J, with 16 bases between. The DNA for the CDR3 is TGTGCCAGCAGCGCCCTCTCAGCGGAGGGCGAGCAGTACTTC. Its translation: CASSALSAEGEQYF.

The sample holds a few counts of this clone. This chain uses TRBV7-2 with TRBJ1-1; weak D call: TRBD1 (5 bases). Trimming took 7 bases from V and 6 from J, leaving 9 bases between them. Germline V lookup: CDR1 SGHTA, CDR2 FQGNSA. CDR3 length: 11 amino acids. As DNA, the CDR3 is TGTGCCAGCACTTTAGGGGCTGAAGCTTTCTTT. Amino acids: CASTLGAEAFF.

Here the CDR3 DNA reads TGCGCCAGCAGCTGGACAGGGGGTACAGATACGCAGTATTTT. Its translation is CASSWTGGTDTQYF. This chain connects TRBV5-1 to TRBJ2-3, with 10 positions matching TRBD1. The V gene end was trimmed by 3 bases and the J gene end by 3 bases; junction bases not matched to a gene: 1. This CDR3 is built from 14 residues. In germline, CDR1 is SGHRS, CDR2 YFSETQ.

The genes are TRBV27 and TRBJ2-7; TRBD1 is a possible D gene (6 bases). CDR3 length: 16 amino acids. Trimming took off 0 bases at V and 4 bases at J, with 16 bases between the two ends. From germline, CDR1 is MNHEY and CDR2 SMNVEV (reference sequence). Here the CDR3 DNA reads TGTGCCAGCAGTTTATCTAAGGGACACGAGAGGTACGAGCAGTACTTC. It yields the protein CASSLSKGHERYEQYF.

The CDR3 here is CASSLREETQYF. CDR3 in DNA: TGTGCCAGCAGCTTGAGGGAAGAGACCCAGTACTTC. The gene calls are TRBV7-2 and TRBJ2-5, with a weak D call TRBD2 (5 bases). Trimming pared 3 bases from V and 3 bases from J, leaving 5 bases between. The CDR3 totals 12 residues. Per the germline V gene, CDR1 is SGHTA and CDR2 is FQGNSA. Full variable domain (outside the CDR3, taken from reference TRBV7-2 and TRBJ2-5): GAGVSQSPSNKVTEKGKDVELRCDPISGHTALYWYRQSLGQGLEFLIYFQGNSAPDKSGLPSDRFSAERTGGSVSTLTIQRTQQEDSAVYLCASSLREETQYFGPGTRLLVL.

CDR3 in amino acids: CATSPGSSGNTIYF. In DNA, the CDR3 is TGTGCCACCAGCCCGGGGAGCTCTGGAAACACCATATATTTT. The rearrangement links TRBV15 to TRBJ1-3, with no clear D. Trimming shortened V by 5 bases and J by 0 bases, and 8 bases separated the two germline ends. CDR3 length: 14 amino acids. CDR1 LNHNV and CDR2 YYDKDF come from the germline V gene (reference sequence).

This chain joins TRBV2 and TRBJ2-5; the match to TRBD2 covers 11 bases. The germline CDR1 and CDR2 sequences are SNHLY and FYNNEI. The CDR3 spans 13 residues. V gave up 7 bases and J gave up 11 bases; unmatched junction bases: 9. CDR3 sequence reads: CASIIAGGVEQYF. CDR3 sequence (DNA): TGTGCCAGCATAATAGCGGGAGGGGTAGAGCAGTACTTC.

The sample holds one count of this clone. The rearrangement joins TRBV5-1 to TRBJ2-1; TRBD1 is a possible D gene (6 bases). The CDR3 spans 14 residues. CDR1 is SGHRS, CDR2 YFSETQ, per germline. V lost 3 bases to trimming and J lost 5 bases, with 12 bases between them. The CDR3 DNA reads TGCGCCAGCAGCTCCTACAGGGCTGACAATGAGCAGTTCTTC. This encodes CASSSYRADNEQFF.

V gene TRBV4-3 combines with J gene TRBJ1-6; 10 bases are shared with TRBD1. CDR1 is LGHNA, CDR2 YSLEER, per germline. With 6 bases clipped from V and 9 bases from J, the junction kept 5 bases outside the gene matches. The CDR3 loop spans 14 amino acids. The CDR3 DNA follows: TGCGCCAGCAGATCCGGGACAGGGGTTTCACCCCTCCACTTT. Its protein is CASRSGTGVSPLHF.

V and J are TRBV14 and TRBJ1-1; D remains unclear. Germline V gene lookup returns CDR1 SGHDN and CDR2 FVKESK. Trimming removed 0 bases at V and 1 base at J, with 9 bases between. The length of the CDR3 is 15 residues. CDR3 sequence reads: CASSQDPRWNTEAFF. In DNA form, the CDR3 reads TGTGCCAGCAGCCAAGATCCCAGGTGGAACACTGAAGCTTTCTTT.

The CDR3 bases are TGTGCCTGGGACAGAGTCTACGAGCAGTACTTC. It yields the protein CAWDRVYEQYF. The chain has TRBV30 and TRBJ2-7, with D perhaps TRBD1 (5 bases). In germline, CDR1 is GTSNPN, CDR2 SVGIG (reference sequence). Trimming shortened V by 5 bases and J by 3 bases, and 8 bases separated the two germline ends. The CDR3 is 11 amino acids.

The sample holds one count of this clone. This chain uses TRBV27 with TRBJ1-2; TRBD1 matches at 7 bases. The V segment lost 6 bases and the J segment 3 bases; nucleotides outside the gene matches: 4. This CDR3 comprises 13 residues. Germline V CDR1 and CDR2: MNHEY, SMNVEV (reference sequence). CDR3: CASRFQGDYGYTF. In nucleotides, the CDR3 is TGTGCCAGCAGGTTCCAGGGGGACTATGGCTACACCTTC.

This chain connects TRBV27 to TRBJ2-7, with 8 bases fitting TRBD2. CDR3 length: 14 amino acids. The germline gives CDR1 MNHEY, CDR2 SMNVEV (reference sequence). V lost 4 bases to trimming and J lost 4 bases; unmatched junction nucleotides: 6. The CDR3 DNA is TGTGCCAGCAGTTCCCGACTAGCGCGTTACGAGCAGTACTTC. Its protein product is CASSSRLARYEQYF.

Of note for this clone: Within the sample, other DNA sequences also encode this same CDR3. The rearrangement links TRBV2 to TRBJ2-5, with 10 bases aligning to TRBD1. V lost 6 bases, J lost 4 bases, and 5 bases stayed unmatched. This CDR3 region has 14 residues. Germline lookup yields CDR1 SNHLY and CDR2 FYNNEI. CDR3 nucleotide sequence: TGTGCCAGCAGCCGGGACAGGGGCCCAGAGACCCAGTACTTC. Residues: CASSRDRGPETQYF.

This chain joins TRBV2 and TRBJ1-2; D uncertain. The CDR3 is 13 residues long. CDR1 and CDR2 (germline): SNHLY, FYNNEI. V lost 2 bases to trimming and J lost 4 bases, with 8 bases between them. The CDR3 region is CASSELSGYGYTF. In DNA form, the CDR3 reads TGTGCCAGCAGTGAATTGAGTGGCTATGGCTACACCTTC.

This chain links TRBV9 with TRBJ2-2; a weak D match, TRBD2 (5 bases). The ends were cut back, 0 bases at V and 4 bases at J, with 10 bases in the middle. The CDR3 sequence is 15 residues long. Germline V gives CDR1 SGDLS, CDR2 YYNGEE. The CDR3 DNA sequence: TGTGCCAGCAGCGTAGACCGGGGTAGCACCGGGGAGCTGTTTTTT. This sequence encodes CASSVDRGSTGELFF.

The chain carries TRBV9 and TRBJ1-5; a possible D gene is TRBD1 (6 bases). Germline V gene sequence: CDR1 SGDLS, CDR2 YYNGEE. V lost 2 bases and J 4 bases, leaving 10 bases between the germline ends. The CDR3 is 14 amino acids. CDR3 DNA: TGTGCCAGCAGCGTTTCCGGGACAAATCAGCCCCAGCATTTT. Amino acids: CASSVSGTNQPQHF. Together with reference TRBV9 and TRBJ1-5, the CDR3 gives the full variable domain: DSGVTQTPKHLITATGQRVTLRCSPRSGDLSVYWYQQSLDQGLQFLIQYYNGEERAKGNILERFSAQQFPDLHSELNLSSLELGDSALYFCASSVSGTNQPQHFGDGTRLSIL.

The J gene is TRBJ2-7, the V gene TRBV4-1; D remains unclear. Per germline, CDR1 MGHRA and CDR2 YSYEKL. CDR3 length: 16 residues. With 0 bases removed from V and 0 bases from J, the gap between germline ends came to 12 bases. DNA for the CDR3: TGCGCCAGCAGCCAAGAAACAGCTCTCTACTCCTACGAGCAGTACTTC. It codes for CASSQETALYSYEQYF.

The rearrangement uses TRBV2 and TRBJ1-5, with TRBD1 identical over 7 bases. V trimming: 6 bases; J trimming: 7 bases; junction bases outside the gene matches: 18. Germline V CDR1 and CDR2: SNHLY, FYNNEI. The CDR3 is 17 amino acids. CDR3 in DNA: TGTGCCAGCAGCGCCTCCGTAGGGGGCGCGGTAAGGCAGCCCCAGCATTTT. Protein product: CASSASVGGAVRQPQHF.

The chain joins TRBV15 to TRBJ2-1; D might be TRBD2 (6 bases). CDR3 length: 16 residues. Trimming removed 5 bases at V and 1 base at J, with 15 bases between. Germline V lookup: CDR1 LNHNV, CDR2 YYDKDF (reference sequence). The CDR3 protein is CATSYGGSGSYNEQFF. In nucleotides, the CDR3 is TGTGCCACCAGCTACGGTGGTAGCGGTTCCTACAATGAGCAGTTCTTC.

The chain couples TRBV30 to TRBJ1-3; unclear D gene. The CDR3 is made up of 14 amino acids. Germline values: CDR1 GTSNPN, CDR2 SVGIG (reference sequence). The V end lost 0 bases, the J end lost 0 bases, and 6 bases lay between the germline ends. In DNA form, the CDR3 reads TGTGCCTGGAGTGTTTTAAACTCTGGAAACACCATATATTTT. As protein: CAWSVLNSGNTIYF. Drawing the rest from reference TRBV30 and TRBJ1-3, the complete variable domain is SQTIHQWPATLVQPVGSPLSLECTVEGTSNPNLYWYRQAAGRGLQLLFYSVGIGQISSEVPQNLSASRPQDRQFILSSKKLLLSDSGFYLCAWSVLNSGNTIYFGEGSWLTVV.

The V and J genes are TRBV15 and TRBJ2-1; 8 bases line up with TRBD2. V lost 8 bases and J lost 7; bases outside the gene matches: 7. The V gene's germline CDR1 is LNHNV and CDR2 YYDKDF (reference sequence). The CDR3 is 13 residues long. The CDR3 DNA sequence: TGTGCCACCGCAAGGACTAGCTCAAATGAGCAGTTCTTC. This encodes CATARTSSNEQFF.